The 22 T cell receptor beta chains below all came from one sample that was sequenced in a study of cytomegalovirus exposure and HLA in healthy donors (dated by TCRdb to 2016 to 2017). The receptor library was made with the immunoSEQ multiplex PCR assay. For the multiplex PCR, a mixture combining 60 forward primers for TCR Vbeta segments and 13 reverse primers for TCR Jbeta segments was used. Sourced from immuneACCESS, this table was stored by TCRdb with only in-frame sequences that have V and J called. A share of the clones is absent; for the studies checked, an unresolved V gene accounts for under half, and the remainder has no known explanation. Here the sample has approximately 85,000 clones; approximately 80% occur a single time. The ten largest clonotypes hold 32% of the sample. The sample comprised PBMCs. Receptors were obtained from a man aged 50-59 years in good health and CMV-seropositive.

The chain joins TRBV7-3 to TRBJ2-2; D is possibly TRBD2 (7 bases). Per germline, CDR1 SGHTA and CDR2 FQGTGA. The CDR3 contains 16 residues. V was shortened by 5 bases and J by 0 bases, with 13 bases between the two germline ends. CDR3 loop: CASSPRGGANTGELFF. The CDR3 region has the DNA TGTGCCAGCAGCCCTAGGGGGGGAGCGAACACCGGGGAGCTGTTTTTT.

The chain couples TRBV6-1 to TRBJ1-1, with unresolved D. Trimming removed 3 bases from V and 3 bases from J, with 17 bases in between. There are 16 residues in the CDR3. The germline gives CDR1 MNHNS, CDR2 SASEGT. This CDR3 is CASSDPRRTTDTEAFF. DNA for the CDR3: TGTGCCAGCAGTGACCCCCGGAGGACGACGGACACTGAAGCTTTCTTT.

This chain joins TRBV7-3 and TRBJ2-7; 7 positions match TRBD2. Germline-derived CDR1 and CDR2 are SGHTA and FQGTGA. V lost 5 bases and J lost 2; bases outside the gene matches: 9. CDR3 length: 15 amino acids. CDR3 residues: CASSPGGGRTYEQYF. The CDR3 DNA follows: TGTGCCAGCAGCCCCGGAGGCGGGAGAACCTACGAGCAGTACTTC.

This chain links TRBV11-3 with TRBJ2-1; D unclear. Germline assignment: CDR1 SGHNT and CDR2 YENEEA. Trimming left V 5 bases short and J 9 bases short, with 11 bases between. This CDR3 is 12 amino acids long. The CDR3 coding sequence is TGTGCCAGCAGCGAAACTTCCGCTGAGCAGTTCTTC. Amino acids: CASSETSAEQFF. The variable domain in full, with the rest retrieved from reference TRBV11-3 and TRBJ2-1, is EAGVVQSPRYKIIEKKQPVAFWCNPISGHNTLYWYLQNLGQGPELLIRYENEEAVDDSQLPKDRFSAERLKGVDSTLKIQPAELGDSAVYLCASSETSAEQFFGPGTRLTVL.

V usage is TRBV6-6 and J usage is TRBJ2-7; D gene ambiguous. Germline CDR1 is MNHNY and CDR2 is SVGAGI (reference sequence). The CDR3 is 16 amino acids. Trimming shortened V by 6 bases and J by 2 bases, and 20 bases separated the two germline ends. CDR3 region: CASSSERHFMTYEQYF. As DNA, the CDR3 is TGTGCCAGCAGCTCAGAGAGGCACTTTATGACCTACGAGCAGTACTTC.

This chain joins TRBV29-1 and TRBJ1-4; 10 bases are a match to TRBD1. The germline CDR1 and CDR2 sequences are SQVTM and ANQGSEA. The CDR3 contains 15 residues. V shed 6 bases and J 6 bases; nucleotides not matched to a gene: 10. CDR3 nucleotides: TGCAGCGTGATAGATTCGGACAGGGGGGATGAAAAACTGTTTTTT. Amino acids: CSVIDSDRGDEKLFF.

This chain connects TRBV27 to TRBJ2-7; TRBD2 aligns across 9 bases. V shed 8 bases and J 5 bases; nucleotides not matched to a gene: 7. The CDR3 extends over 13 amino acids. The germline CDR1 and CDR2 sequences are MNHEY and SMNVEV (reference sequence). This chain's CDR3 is CASSGTSYHEQYF. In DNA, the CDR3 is TGTGCCAGCTCCGGGACTAGCTACCACGAGCAGTACTTC.

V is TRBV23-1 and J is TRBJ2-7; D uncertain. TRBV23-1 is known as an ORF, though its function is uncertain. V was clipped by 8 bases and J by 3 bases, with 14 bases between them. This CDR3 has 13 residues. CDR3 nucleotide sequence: TGCGCCAGCGAGTGTCCCGCAGGCTACGAGCAGTACTTC. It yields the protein CASECPAGYEQYF.

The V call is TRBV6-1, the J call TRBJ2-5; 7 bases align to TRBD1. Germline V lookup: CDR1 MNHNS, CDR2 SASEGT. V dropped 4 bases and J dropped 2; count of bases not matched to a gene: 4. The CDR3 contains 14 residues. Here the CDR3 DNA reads TGTGCCAGCAGTGGACAGGGAATGCAAGAGACCCAGTACTTC. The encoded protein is CASSGQGMQETQYF.

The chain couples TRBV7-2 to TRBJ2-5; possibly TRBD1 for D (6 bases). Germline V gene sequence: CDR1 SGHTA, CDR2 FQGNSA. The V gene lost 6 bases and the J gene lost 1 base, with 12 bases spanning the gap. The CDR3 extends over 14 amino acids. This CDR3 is CASSFDRFQETQYF. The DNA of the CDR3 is TGTGCCAGCAGTTTCGACAGGTTCCAAGAGACCCAGTACTTC.

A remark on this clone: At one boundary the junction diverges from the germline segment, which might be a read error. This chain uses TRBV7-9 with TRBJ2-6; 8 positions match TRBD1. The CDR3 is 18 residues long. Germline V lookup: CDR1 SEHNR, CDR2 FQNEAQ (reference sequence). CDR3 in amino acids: CASSLAGQGADGANGLTF. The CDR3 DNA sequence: TGTGCCAGCAGCTTAGCGGGGCAGGGGGCGGATGGGGCCAACGGCCTGACTTTC.

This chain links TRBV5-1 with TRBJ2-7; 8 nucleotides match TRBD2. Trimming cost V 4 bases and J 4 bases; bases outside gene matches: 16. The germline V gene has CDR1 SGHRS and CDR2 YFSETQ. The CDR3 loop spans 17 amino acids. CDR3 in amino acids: CASSDGTIREGFYEQYF. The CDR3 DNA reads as TGCGCCAGCAGCGACGGGACTATCCGGGAGGGATTTTACGAGCAGTACTTC.

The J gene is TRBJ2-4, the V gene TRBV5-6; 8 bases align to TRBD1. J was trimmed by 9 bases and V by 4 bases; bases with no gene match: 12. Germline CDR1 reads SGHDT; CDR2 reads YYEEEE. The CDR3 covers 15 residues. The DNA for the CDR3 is TGTGCCAGCAGCCCTCCCGGACAGGGTAGTGGCATTCAGTACTTC. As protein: CASSPPGQGSGIQYF.

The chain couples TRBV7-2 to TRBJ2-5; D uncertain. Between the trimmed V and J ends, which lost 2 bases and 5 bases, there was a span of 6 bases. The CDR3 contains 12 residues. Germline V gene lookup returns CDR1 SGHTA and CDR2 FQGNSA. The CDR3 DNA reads TGTGCCAGCAGCTTACAACTGGAGACCCAGTACTTC. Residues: CASSLQLETQYF.

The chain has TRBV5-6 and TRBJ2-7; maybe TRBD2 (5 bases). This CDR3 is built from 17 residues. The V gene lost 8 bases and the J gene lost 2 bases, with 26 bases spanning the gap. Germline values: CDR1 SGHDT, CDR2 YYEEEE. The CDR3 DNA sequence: TGTGCCAGTACCTCCCTCGAGGGTTCCCTCTTAACCTACGAGCAGTACTTC. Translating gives CASTSLEGSLLTYEQYF.

CDR3 in amino acids: CASSSGGLAADTQYF. For the CDR3, the DNA is TGCGCCAGCAGCTCGGGGGGGCTAGCGGCAGATACGCAGTATTTT. The chain joins TRBV5-1 to TRBJ2-3, with TRBD2 identical over 8 bases. After removal of 3 bases from V and 4 bases from J, the junction contained 7 bases not matched to a gene. The CDR3 extends over 15 amino acids. Per the germline V gene, CDR1 is SGHRS and CDR2 is YFSETQ.

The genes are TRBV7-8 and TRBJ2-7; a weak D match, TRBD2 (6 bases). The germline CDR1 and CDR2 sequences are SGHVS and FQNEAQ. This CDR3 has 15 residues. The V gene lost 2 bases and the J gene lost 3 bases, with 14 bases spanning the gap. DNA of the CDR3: TGTGCCAGCAGCTTAAGACTAGGACGGGGCTACGAGCAGTACTTC. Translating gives CASSLRLGRGYEQYF.

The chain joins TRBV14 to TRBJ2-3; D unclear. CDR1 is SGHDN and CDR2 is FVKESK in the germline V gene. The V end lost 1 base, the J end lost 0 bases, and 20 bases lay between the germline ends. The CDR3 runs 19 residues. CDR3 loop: CASSQAPEKCVPSTDTQYF. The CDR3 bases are TGTGCCAGCAGCCAAGCCCCAGAAAAGTGTGTGCCTAGCACAGATACGCAGTATTTT.

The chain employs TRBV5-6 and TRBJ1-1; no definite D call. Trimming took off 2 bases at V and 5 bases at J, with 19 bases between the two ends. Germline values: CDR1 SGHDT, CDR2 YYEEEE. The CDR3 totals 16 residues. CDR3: CASSFDPDGVGTEAFF. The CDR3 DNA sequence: TGTGCCAGCAGCTTCGATCCGGACGGGGTAGGGACTGAAGCTTTCTTT. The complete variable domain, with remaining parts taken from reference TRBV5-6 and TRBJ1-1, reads DAGVTQSPTHLIKTRGQQVTLRCSPKSGHDTVSWYQQALGQGPQFIFQYYEEEERQRGNFPDRFSGHQFPNYSSELNVNALLLGDSALYLCASSFDPDGVGTEAFFGQGTRLTVV.

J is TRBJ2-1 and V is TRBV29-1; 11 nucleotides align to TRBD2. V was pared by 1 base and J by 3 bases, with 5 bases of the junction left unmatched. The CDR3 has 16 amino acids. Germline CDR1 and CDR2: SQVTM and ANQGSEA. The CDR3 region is CSVEAPGTSGYNEQFF. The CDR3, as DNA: TGCAGCGTTGAAGCTCCCGGGACTAGCGGCTACAATGAGCAGTTCTTC.

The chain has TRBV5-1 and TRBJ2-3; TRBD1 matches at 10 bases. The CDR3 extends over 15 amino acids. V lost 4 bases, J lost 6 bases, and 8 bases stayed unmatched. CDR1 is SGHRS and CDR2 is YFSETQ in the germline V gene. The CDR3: CASSTRDRGGDTQYF. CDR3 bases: TGCGCCAGCAGCACTCGGGACAGGGGCGGGGATACGCAGTATTTT.

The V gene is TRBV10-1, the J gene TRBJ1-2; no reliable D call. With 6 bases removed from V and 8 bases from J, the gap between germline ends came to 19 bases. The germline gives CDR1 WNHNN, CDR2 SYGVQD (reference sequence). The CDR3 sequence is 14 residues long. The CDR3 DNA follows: TGCGCCAGCAGCCCAGAGAGGGTAGAAAAGGGCTACACCTTC. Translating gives CASSPERVEKGYTF.